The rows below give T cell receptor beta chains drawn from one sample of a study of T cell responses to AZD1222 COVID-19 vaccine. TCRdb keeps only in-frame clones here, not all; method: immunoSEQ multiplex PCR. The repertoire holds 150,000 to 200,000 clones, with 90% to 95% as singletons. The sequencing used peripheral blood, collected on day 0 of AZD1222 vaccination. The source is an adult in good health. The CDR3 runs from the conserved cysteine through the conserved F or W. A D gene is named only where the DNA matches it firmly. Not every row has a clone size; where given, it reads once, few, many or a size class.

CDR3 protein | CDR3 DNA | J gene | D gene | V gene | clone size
CASRGEGGREAFF | TGTGCCAGCCGGGGGGAGGGGGGCAGGGAAGCTTTCTTT | TRBJ1-1 | - | TRBV6-5 | -
CASSPSPTSGADVQYF | TGTGCCAGCTCACCAAGCCCGACTAGCGGGGCGGATGTTCAGTACTTC | TRBJ2-4 | TRBD2 | TRBV18 | -
CASSSNRAAKNIQYF | TGTGCCAGCAGCTCTAACAGGGCAGCCAAAAACATTCAGTACTTC | TRBJ2-4 | - | TRBV7-9 | -
CASSPRGSYGYTF | TGTGCCAGCAGTCCCAGGGGAAGTTACGGCTACACCTTC | TRBJ1-2 | - | TRBV6-5 | -
CAWKTGQGGNTEAFF | TGTGCCTGGAAGACCGGACAGGGGGGGAACACTGAAGCTTTCTTT | TRBJ1-1 | TRBD1 | TRBV30 | -
CASSHYRDRLYF | TGTGCCAGCAGTCACTACCGGGACCGGCTGTACTTC | TRBJ2-7 | - | TRBV27 | -
CASRIPSGGNVNTEAFF | TGCGCCAGCAGAATCCCTTCAGGGGGCAATGTGAACACTGAAGCTTTCTTT | TRBJ1-1 | TRBD1 | TRBV10-1 | -
CASSRALANYGYTF | TGTGCCAGCAGTCGGGCCTTAGCTAACTATGGCTACACCTTC | TRBJ1-2 | - | TRBV6-5 | -
CASTEKRSPVGRGQYEQYF | TGTGCCAGCACGGAAAAAAGGTCCCCGGTCGGCAGGGGGCAGTACGAGCAGTACTTC | TRBJ2-7 | TRBD1 | TRBV7-8 | once
CASRKGGTGTGEQYF | TGTGCCAGCAGAAAGGGAGGGACAGGGACAGGGGAGCAGTACTTC | TRBJ2-7 | TRBD1 | TRBV27 | -
CASSFRRADYGYTF | TGTGCCAGCAGCTTTAGGAGGGCGGACTATGGCTACACCTTC | TRBJ1-2 | - | TRBV7-2 | -
CASSLEGGGYTIYF | TGTGCCAGCAGCTTAGAAGGGGGTGGATACACCATATATTTT | TRBJ1-3 | - | TRBV7-9 | -
CASSETSGGLNEQFF | TGTGCCAGCAGCGAGACTAGCGGGGGCCTTAATGAGCAGTTCTTC | TRBJ2-1 | TRBD2 | TRBV9 | -
CASSETGTVGYNEQFF | TGTGCCAGCAGCGAAACAGGGACGGTGGGTTACAATGAGCAGTTCTTC | TRBJ2-1 | - | TRBV9 | -
CASSPTGANYGYTF | TGTGCCAGCAGCCCGACAGGAGCTAACTATGGCTACACCTTC | TRBJ1-2 | - | TRBV6-4 | -
CSVEDGQGGYTF | TGCAGCGTTGAAGACGGACAGGGTGGCTACACCTTC | TRBJ1-2 | TRBD1 | TRBV29-1 | -
CASSPAAGNTIYF | TGTGCCAGCTCACCCGCGGCCGGAAACACCATATATTTT | TRBJ1-3 | - | TRBV18 | -
CASSPGTANSPLHF | TGTGCCAGCAGCCCCGGGACAGCTAATTCACCCCTCCACTTT | TRBJ1-6 | TRBD1 | TRBV28 | -
CASSPRTAEETQYF | TGTGCCAGCAGTCCCCGGACAGCGGAAGAGACCCAGTACTTC | TRBJ2-5 | - | TRBV27 | -
CASSQGAPGETQYF | TGTGCCAGCAGCCAAGGGGCCCCCGGGGAGACCCAGTACTTC | TRBJ2-5 | - | TRBV3-1/TRBV3-2 | -
CASSQRTGDGQPQHF | TGTGCCAGCAGTCAGAGGACAGGGGACGGGCAGCCCCAGCATTTT | TRBJ1-5 | TRBD1 | TRBV7-2 | -
CASSLRRPSSYNEQFF | TGTGCCAGCAGCCTGCGCAGGCCCAGCTCCTACAATGAGCAGTTCTTC | TRBJ2-1 | - | TRBV14 | -
CASSLDLGGVADEQYF | TGTGCCAGTAGTTTAGATTTGGGGGGGGTCGCCGACGAGCAGTACTTC | TRBJ2-7 | TRBD2 | TRBV19 | -
CASSPRAGGSSYEQYF | TGCGCCAGCAGCCCGCGGGCCGGGGGAAGCTCCTACGAGCAGTACTTC | TRBJ2-7 | - | TRBV5-1 | -
CASSLVGQGHEQFF | TGTGCCAGCAGCTTAGTCGGACAGGGGCATGAGCAGTTCTTC | TRBJ2-1 | TRBD1 | TRBV7-9 | -
CASRTGNPGNTIYF | TGTGCCAGCAGGACAGGGAACCCGGGAAACACCATATATTTT | TRBJ1-3 | TRBD1 | TRBV6-5 | -
CASSNLGSFSEQFF | TGCGCCAGCAGTAATTTGGGATCGTTCAGTGAGCAGTTCTTC | TRBJ2-1 | - | TRBV10-2 | -
CASSLRQERPNEKLFF | TGTGCCAGCAGCTTAAGACAGGAGAGACCCAATGAAAAACTGTTTTTT | TRBJ1-4 | - | TRBV7-9 | -
CASSLFAAGANVLTF | TGTGCCAGCAGCTTATTTGCAGCTGGGGCCAACGTCCTGACTTTC | TRBJ2-6 | - | TRBV13 | -
CASSLLQLNTEAFF | TGTGCCAGCAGCTTATTACAGTTGAACACTGAAGCTTTCTTT | TRBJ1-1 | - | TRBV7-2 | -
CASSLTGNSNQPQHF | TGTGCCAGCAGCCTGACAGGGAATAGCAATCAGCCCCAGCATTTT | TRBJ1-5 | TRBD1 | TRBV6-2/TRBV6-3 | -
CASSVEQGAGETQYF | TGTGCCAGCAGCGTAGAGCAGGGGGCTGGGGAGACCCAGTACTTC | TRBJ2-5 | TRBD1 | TRBV9 | -
CATSDHGQGLGEQYF | TGTGCCACCAGTGACCACGGACAGGGACTAGGCGAGCAGTACTTC | TRBJ2-7 | - | TRBV24-1 | -
CASRTGRADYEQYF | TGTGCCAGCAGAACGGGACGGGCCGACTACGAGCAGTACTTC | TRBJ2-7 | - | TRBV6-5 | -
CASSRQGGTEAFF | TGTGCCAGCAGCCGTCAGGGTGGCACTGAAGCTTTCTTT | TRBJ1-1 | - | TRBV7-8 | -
CASSITGVLTEAFF | TGTGCCAGTAGTATAACCGGGGTTCTCACTGAAGCTTTCTTT | TRBJ1-1 | - | TRBV19 | once
CASSFPQLYGYTF | TGTGCCAGCAGTTTCCCACAGCTCTATGGCTACACCTTC | TRBJ1-2 | - | TRBV12-3/TRBV12-4 | -
CASRFPRSSYNSPLHF | TGTGCAAGTCGCTTCCCAAGGAGCTCCTATAATTCACCCCTCCACTTT | TRBJ1-6 | - | TRBV12-2 | -
CASSPLKQALDGKLFF | TGTGCCAGCTCACCACTCAAACAGGCCCTCGATGGAAAACTGTTTTTT | TRBJ1-4 | - | TRBV18 | -
CASSPTRQLTEAFF | TGTGCCAGCAGTCCAACTAGACAGCTCACTGAAGCTTTCTTT | TRBJ1-1 | - | TRBV6-5 | -
CASSSGYNEQFF | TGTGCCAGCAGTTCCGGATACAATGAGCAGTTCTTC | TRBJ2-1 | - | TRBV6-5 | -
CASSLSQGLAGDTQYF | TGCGCCAGCAGCTTGTCCCAGGGACTAGCAGGGGATACGCAGTATTTT | TRBJ2-3 | TRBD2 | TRBV5-1 | -
CASGDRPNEKLFF | TGTGCCAGCGGAGACAGGCCGAATGAAAAACTGTTTTTT | TRBJ1-4 | - | TRBV2 | -
CASTTGGGGNTIYF | TGTGCCAGCACTACAGGGGGCGGGGGAAACACCATATATTTT | TRBJ1-3 | TRBD1 | TRBV28 | -
CSVVSAYEQYF | TGCAGCGTTGTCTCAGCCTACGAGCAGTACTTC | TRBJ2-7 | - | TRBV29-1 | -
CASSSPRASSYNSPLHF | TGTGCCAGCAGCTCCCCCCGAGCCAGCTCCTATAATTCACCCCTCCACTTT | TRBJ1-6 | - | TRBV9 | -
CASSLGAANTEAFF | TGTGCCAGCAGCTTAGGGGCAGCTAACACTGAAGCTTTCTTT | TRBJ1-1 | - | TRBV7-9 | -
CASSKVAGPTEAFF | TGTGCCAGTAGTAAGGTTGCAGGGCCAACTGAAGCTTTCTTT | TRBJ1-1 | - | TRBV19 | -
CASSITGTGSEKLFF | TGTGCCAGTAGTATAACCGGGACAGGGAGTGAAAAACTGTTTTTT | TRBJ1-4 | TRBD1 | TRBV19 | -
CASSLFSVAEAFF | TGTGCCAGCAGCTTGTTTTCGGTCGCTGAAGCTTTCTTT | TRBJ1-1 | - | TRBV5-6 | -
CASSSLASPIQTQYF | TGTGCCAGCAGCTCCTTAGCTAGCCCCATACAGACCCAGTACTTC | TRBJ2-5 | - | TRBV5-4 | -
CASGNVWSKLFQYF | TGTGCCAGTGGAAACGTGTGGAGTAAATTGTTTCAGTACTTC | TRBJ2-7 | - | TRBV21-1 | -
CASTQDRGNTGELFF | TGTGCCAGCACCCAGGACAGGGGGAACACCGGGGAGCTGTTTTTT | TRBJ2-2 | TRBD1 | TRBV6-4 | -
CASSLVSGVPYNEQFF | TGCGCCAGCAGCTTGGTTTCAGGGGTCCCCTACAATGAGCAGTTCTTC | TRBJ2-1 | - | TRBV5-1 | -
CASSLPDGRGYFEQYF | TGTGCCAGCAGTTTACCCGACGGCAGGGGGTATTTCGAGCAGTACTTC | TRBJ2-7 | TRBD1 | TRBV28 | -
CASSGLLNEKLFF | TGTGCCAGTAGTGGGCTGTTGAATGAAAAACTGTTTTTT | TRBJ1-4 | - | TRBV19 | -
CASSQGLAGPSYNEQFF | TGCGCCAGCAGCCAAGGACTAGCGGGTCCCTCCTACAATGAGCAGTTCTTC | TRBJ2-1 | TRBD2 | TRBV4-1 | once
CASSQDRGQPQHF | TGTGCCAGCAGCCAAGATAGGGGTCAGCCCCAGCATTTT | TRBJ1-5 | - | TRBV3-1/TRBV3-2 | once
CASSSTAGSGANVLTF | TGTGCCAGCAGTTCCACCGCGGGGTCTGGGGCCAACGTCCTGACTTTC | TRBJ2-6 | - | TRBV28 | -